These T cell receptor beta chains were read from a single sample in a study of cytomegalovirus exposure and HLA in healthy donors. Libraries were prepared by immunoSEQ multiplex PCR; TCRdb keeps only in-frame clonotypes and omits some of them. The data show over 150,000 clones, around 80% seen once. The specimen was PBMCs. All receptors come from a woman aged 50 to 60 in good health and CMV-seropositive. Both conserved end residues are trimmed from each CDR3.

CDR3 protein	J gene	V gene
ASSQPTRDRYHEQY	TRBJ2-7	TRBV4-1
ASSPWGQGPEETQY	TRBJ2-5	TRBV7-6
ASSLETGGNSPLH	TRBJ1-6	TRBV11-2
ASSPSSGIHEQY	TRBJ2-7	TRBV18
ASSFNGGAHEQF	TRBJ2-1	TRBV5-1
ASSGRELGTDTQY	TRBJ2-3	TRBV19
ASSQSPGLAGGTGELF	TRBJ2-2	TRBV4-2
ASSVEGGGGANVLT	TRBJ2-6	TRBV9
ASSPRGRGELF	TRBJ2-2	TRBV7-2
ASSRGQTLITGELF	TRBJ2-2	TRBV18
ASSLGQGFYGYT	TRBJ1-2	TRBV19
ASSPRTGGNTEAF	TRBJ1-1	TRBV11-2
ASSQVLNTGELF	TRBJ2-2	TRBV4-2
ASSSTDRGGNQPQH	TRBJ1-5	TRBV6-6
ASSLSGLISYEQY	TRBJ2-7	TRBV28
ASSLVGPPGGSTSSYEQY	TRBJ2-7	TRBV7-8
ASSLQDSYNEKLF	TRBJ1-4	TRBV5-8
ASSPADSNQPQH	TRBJ1-5	TRBV18
ASSPTGDYGYT	TRBJ1-2	TRBV5-1
ASSFTGGDYGYT	TRBJ1-2	TRBV7-2
ASWTGENGYT	TRBJ1-2	TRBV28
ASSLVYEQY	-	TRBV28
ASSEVARRSGGGTQY	TRBJ2-5	TRBV10-1
ASSLLPGQGGREGYT	TRBJ1-2	TRBV7-9
ASSLAGGPSYEQY	TRBJ2-7	TRBV19
ASSSPPWRDSSYEQY	TRBJ2-7	TRBV7-2
ASTPIRTQGGEAF	TRBJ1-1	TRBV2
ASSLISGGVDTQY	TRBJ2-3	TRBV5-1
ASRGGTSGRYGNEQF	TRBJ2-1	TRBV28
ASSVTGGTEQY	TRBJ2-7	TRBV9
ASSSPLDRENTIY	TRBJ1-3	TRBV11-2
ASNHREANYGYT	TRBJ1-2	TRBV6-6
ASSADQGEDEKLF	TRBJ1-4	TRBV9
ASSSRAENTEAF	TRBJ1-1	TRBV7-9